This TCR beta chain was captured by sequencing in a study of cytomegalovirus exposure and HLA in healthy donors. On the study more broadly: The use of the same platform for the 95 to 150 validation repertoires and the roughly 700 first-cohort repertoires was reported by a later analysis.

TCRdb's copy holds only in-frame clones and misses some; the assay was immunoSEQ multiplex PCR. The sample includes more than 95,000 clones, around 90% of them seen just once. Remarks on this clone: No antigen is known for it.

Separation from the roughly 680-subject first cohort characterized the roughly 120-subject validation cohort, to which the donors belonged. Trimming left V 0 bases short and J 4 bases short, with 13 bases between. Germline V gene data show CDR1 as GTSNPN and CDR2 as SVGIG (reference sequence). CDR3 size: 15 residues. Study conclusions and caveats: Most TCRs appeared rarely, but some public TCRs recurred in many donors. There were around 160 TCR beta chains listed as cytomegalovirus-associated.

The sequenced sample consisted of PBMCs. The receptor's source is a woman aged 18-35 years in good health and CMV-seronegative. This chain connects TRBV30 to TRBJ1-3, with D maybe TRBD1 (6 bases). DNA of the CDR3: TGTGCCTGGAGTGTACCAGGGGCCACGGGAAACACCATATATTTT. Its protein product is CAWSVPGATGNTIYF. The whole variable domain, filled in from reference TRBV30 and TRBJ1-3, reads SQTIHQWPATLVQPVGSPLSLECTVEGTSNPNLYWYRQAAGRGLQLLFYSVGIGQISSEVPQNLSASRPQDRQFILSSKKLLLSDSGFYLCAWSVPGATGNTIYFGEGSWLTVV.